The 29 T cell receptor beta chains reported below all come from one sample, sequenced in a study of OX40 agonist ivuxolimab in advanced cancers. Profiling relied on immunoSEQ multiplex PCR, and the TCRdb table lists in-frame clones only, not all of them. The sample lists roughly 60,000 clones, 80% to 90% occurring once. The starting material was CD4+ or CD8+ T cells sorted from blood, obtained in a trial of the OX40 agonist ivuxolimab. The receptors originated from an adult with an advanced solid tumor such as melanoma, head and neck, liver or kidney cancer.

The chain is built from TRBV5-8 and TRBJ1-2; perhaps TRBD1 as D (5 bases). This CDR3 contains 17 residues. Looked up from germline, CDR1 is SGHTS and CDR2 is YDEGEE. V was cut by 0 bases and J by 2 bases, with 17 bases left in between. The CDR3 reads CASSLDFRQKDNYGYTF. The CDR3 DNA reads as TGTGCCAGCAGCTTGGATTTTAGACAGAAAGACAACTATGGCTACACCTTC.

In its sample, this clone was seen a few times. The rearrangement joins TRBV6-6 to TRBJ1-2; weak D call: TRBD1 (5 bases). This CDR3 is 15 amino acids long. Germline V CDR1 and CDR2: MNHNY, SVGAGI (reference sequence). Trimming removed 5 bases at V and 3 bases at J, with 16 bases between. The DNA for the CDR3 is TGTGCCAGCAGTCCAGGGACTAGTGTGGACTATGGCTACACCTTC. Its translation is CASSPGTSVDYGYTF.

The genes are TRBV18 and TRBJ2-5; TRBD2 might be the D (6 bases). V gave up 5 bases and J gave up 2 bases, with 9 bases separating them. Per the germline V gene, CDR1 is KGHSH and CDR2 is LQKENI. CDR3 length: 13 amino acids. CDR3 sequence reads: CASSTGVQETQYF. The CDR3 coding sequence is TGTGCCAGCTCAACGGGGGTGCAAGAGACCCAGTACTTC.

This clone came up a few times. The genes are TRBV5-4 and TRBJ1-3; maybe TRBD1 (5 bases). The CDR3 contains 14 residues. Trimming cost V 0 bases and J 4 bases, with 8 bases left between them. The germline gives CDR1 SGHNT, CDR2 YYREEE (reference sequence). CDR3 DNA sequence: TGTGCCAGCAGCTTGGCGGGGGGAGGAAACACCATATATTTT. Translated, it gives CASSLAGGGNTIYF.

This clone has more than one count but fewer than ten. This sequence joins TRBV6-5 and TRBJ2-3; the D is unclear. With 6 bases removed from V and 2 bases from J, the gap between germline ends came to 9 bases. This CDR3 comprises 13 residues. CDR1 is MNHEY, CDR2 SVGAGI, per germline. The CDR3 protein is CASRDQNTDTQYF. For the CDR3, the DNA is TGTGCCAGCAGGGACCAGAACACAGATACGCAGTATTTT.

The CDR3 is CASNPGQNYNEQFF. CDR3 DNA sequence: TGTGCCAGCAACCCGGGACAGAATTACAATGAGCAGTTCTTC. V gene TRBV5-5 combines with J gene TRBJ2-1; 7 positions match TRBD1. V lost 6 bases, J lost 4 bases, and 7 bases stayed unmatched. The CDR3 loop spans 14 amino acids. CDR1 and CDR2 from the germline V gene are SGHKS and YYEKEE (reference sequence).

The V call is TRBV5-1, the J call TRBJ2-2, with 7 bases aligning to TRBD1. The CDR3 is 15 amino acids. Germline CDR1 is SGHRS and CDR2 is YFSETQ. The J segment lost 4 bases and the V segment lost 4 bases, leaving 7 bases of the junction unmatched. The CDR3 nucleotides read TGCGCCAGCAGCGTCGGACAGGTTCGCACCGGGGAGCTGTTTTTT. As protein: CASSVGQVRTGELFF. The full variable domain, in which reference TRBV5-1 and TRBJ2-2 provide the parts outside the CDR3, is KAGVTQTPRYLIKTRGQQVTLSCSPISGHRSVSWYQQTPGQGLQFLFEYFSETQRNKGNFPGRFSGRQFSNSRSEMNVSTLELGDSALYLCASSVGQVRTGELFFGEGSRLTVL.

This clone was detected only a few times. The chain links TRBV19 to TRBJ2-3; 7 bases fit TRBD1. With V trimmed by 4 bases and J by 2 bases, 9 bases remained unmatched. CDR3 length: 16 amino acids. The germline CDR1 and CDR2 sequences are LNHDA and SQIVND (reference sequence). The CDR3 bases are TGTGCCAGTAGTAGCATGACAGGGATGTTCACAGATACGCAGTATTTT. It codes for CASSSMTGMFTDTQYF.

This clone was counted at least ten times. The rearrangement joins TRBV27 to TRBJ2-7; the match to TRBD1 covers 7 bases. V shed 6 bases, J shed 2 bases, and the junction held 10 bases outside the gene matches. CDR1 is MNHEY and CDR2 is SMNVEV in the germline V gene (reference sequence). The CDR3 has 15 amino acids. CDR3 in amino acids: CASSTDRSSTYEQYF. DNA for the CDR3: TGTGCCAGCAGCACGGACAGGTCCTCCACCTACGAGCAGTACTTC.

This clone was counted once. CDR3 nucleotide sequence: TGTGCCAGCGTACCCGGACAGGGGGCCTACGAGCAGTACTTC. It codes for CASVPGQGAYEQYF. The rearrangement uses TRBV2 and TRBJ2-7, with 10 bases that match TRBD1. V was pared by 8 bases and J by 2 bases, with 6 bases of the junction left unmatched. Looked up from germline, CDR1 is SNHLY and CDR2 is FYNNEI. The CDR3 is made up of 14 amino acids.

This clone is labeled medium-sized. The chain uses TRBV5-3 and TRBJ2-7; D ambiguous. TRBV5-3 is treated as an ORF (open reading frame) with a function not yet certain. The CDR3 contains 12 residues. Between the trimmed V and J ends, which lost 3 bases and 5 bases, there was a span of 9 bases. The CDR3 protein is CARSCYTDEQYF. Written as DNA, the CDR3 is TGTGCCAGAAGCTGTTACACTGACGAGCAGTACTTC.

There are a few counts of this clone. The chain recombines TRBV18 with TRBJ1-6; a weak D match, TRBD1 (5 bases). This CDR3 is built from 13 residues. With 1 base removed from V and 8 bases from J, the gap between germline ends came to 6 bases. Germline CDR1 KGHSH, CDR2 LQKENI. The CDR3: CASSPRGDSPLHF. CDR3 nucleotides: TGTGCCAGCTCACCACGAGGGGATTCACCCCTCCACTTT.

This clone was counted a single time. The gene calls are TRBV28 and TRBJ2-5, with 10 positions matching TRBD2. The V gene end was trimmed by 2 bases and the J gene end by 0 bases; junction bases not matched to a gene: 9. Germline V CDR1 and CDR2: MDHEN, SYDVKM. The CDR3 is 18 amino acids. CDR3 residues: CASSLGLAGATYQETQYF. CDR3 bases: TGTGCCAGCAGTTTAGGGCTAGCGGGGGCTACGTACCAAGAGACCCAGTACTTC.

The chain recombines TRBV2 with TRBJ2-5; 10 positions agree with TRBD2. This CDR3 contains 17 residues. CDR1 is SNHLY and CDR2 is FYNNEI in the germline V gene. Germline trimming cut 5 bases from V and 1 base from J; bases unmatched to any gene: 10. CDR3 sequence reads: CASSPAGLAAFQETQYF. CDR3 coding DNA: TGTGCCAGCAGTCCGGCTGGACTAGCGGCTTTCCAAGAGACCCAGTACTTC.

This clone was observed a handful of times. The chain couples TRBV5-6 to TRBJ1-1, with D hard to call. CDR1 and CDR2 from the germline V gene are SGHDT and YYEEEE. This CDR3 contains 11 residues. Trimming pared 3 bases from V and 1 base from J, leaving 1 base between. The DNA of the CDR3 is TGTGCCAGCAGCTGGAACACTGAAGCTTTCTTT. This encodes CASSWNTEAFF.

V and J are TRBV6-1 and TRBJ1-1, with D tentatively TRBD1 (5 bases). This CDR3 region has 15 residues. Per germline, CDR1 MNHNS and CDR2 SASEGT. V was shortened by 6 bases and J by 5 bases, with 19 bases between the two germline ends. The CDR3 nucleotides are TGTGCCAGCAGGACCCAAGCCTCGGGGGGGACTGAAGCTTTCTTT. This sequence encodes CASRTQASGGTEAFF.

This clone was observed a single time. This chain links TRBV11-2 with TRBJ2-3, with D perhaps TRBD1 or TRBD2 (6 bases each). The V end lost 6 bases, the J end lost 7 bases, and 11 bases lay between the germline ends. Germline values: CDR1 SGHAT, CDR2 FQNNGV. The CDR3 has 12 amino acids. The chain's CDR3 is CASSLGGNTQYF. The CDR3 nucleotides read TGTGCCAGCAGTCTAGGGGGGAATACGCAGTATTTT.

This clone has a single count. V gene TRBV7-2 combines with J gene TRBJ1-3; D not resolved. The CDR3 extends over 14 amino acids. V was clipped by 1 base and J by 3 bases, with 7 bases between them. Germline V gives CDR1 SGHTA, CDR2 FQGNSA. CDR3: CASSLGEYGNTIYF. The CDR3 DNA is TGTGCCAGCAGCTTAGGCGAGTATGGAAACACCATATATTTT.

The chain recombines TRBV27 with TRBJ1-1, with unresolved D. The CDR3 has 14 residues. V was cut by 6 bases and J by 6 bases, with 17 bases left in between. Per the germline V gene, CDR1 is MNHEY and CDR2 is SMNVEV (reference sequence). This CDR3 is CASSPDLVVPEAFF. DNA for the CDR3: TGTGCCAGCAGCCCGGACCTTGTGGTTCCTGAAGCTTTCTTT.

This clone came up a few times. The CDR3 region is CASSLAGLAGGHNEQFF. The CDR3 nucleotides are TGTGCCAGCAGCTTAGCGGGGCTAGCGGGAGGCCACAATGAGCAGTTCTTC. The chain combines TRBV7-6 with TRBJ2-1; 11 bases map to TRBD2. Germline V gives CDR1 SGHVS, CDR2 FNYEAQ. V lost 0 bases to trimming and J lost 5 bases; unmatched junction nucleotides: 6. The CDR3 spans 17 residues.

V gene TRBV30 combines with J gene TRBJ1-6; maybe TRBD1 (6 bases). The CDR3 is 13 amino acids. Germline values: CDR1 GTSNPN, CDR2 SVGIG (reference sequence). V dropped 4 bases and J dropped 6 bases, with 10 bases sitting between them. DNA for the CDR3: TGTGCCTGGACGGACAGAGTTAATTCACCCCTCCACTTT. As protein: CAWTDRVNSPLHF.

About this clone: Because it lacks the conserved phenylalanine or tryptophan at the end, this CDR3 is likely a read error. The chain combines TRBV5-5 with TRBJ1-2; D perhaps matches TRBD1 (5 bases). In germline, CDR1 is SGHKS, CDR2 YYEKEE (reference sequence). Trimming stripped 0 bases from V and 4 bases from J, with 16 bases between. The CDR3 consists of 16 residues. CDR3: CASSLGGTLISYGYTL. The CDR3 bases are TGTGCCAGCAGCTTGGGAGGGACCTTGATTAGCTATGGCTACACCCTC.

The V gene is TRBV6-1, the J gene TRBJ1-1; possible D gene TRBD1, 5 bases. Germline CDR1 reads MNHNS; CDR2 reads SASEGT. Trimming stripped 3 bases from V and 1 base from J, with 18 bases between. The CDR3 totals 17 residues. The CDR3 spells CASSDLRDLKKNTEAFF. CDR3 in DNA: TGTGCCAGCAGTGATCTCCGGGACCTAAAAAAGAACACTGAAGCTTTCTTT.

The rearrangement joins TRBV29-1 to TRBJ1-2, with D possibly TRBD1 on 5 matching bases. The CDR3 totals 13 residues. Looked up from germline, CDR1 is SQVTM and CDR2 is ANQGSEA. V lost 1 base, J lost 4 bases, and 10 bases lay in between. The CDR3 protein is CSVEVGVGYGYTF. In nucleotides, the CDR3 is TGCAGCGTTGAAGTAGGGGTCGGCTATGGCTACACCTTC.

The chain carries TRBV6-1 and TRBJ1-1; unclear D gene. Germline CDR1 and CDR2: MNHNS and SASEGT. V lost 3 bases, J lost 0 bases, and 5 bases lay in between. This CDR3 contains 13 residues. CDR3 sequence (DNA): TGTGCCAGCAGTGACACTTTGAACACTGAAGCTTTCTTT. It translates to CASSDTLNTEAFF.

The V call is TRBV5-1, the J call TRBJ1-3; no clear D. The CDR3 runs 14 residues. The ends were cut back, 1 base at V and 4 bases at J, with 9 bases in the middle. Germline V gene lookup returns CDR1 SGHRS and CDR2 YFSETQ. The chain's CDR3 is CASSLTTQGNTIYF. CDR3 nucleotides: TGCGCCAGCAGCTTGACGACCCAGGGAAACACCATATATTTT.

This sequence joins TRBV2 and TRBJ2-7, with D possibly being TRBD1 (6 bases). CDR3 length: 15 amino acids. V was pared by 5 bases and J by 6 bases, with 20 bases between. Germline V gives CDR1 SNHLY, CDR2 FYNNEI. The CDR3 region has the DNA TGTGCCAGCAGTACCCGACAGGCCAAGGGGATCGAGCAGTACTTC. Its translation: CASSTRQAKGIEQYF.

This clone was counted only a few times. The CDR3 loop is CASSEVRGLTEAFF. CDR3 bases: TGTGCCAGCAGTGAAGTCAGGGGGCTTACTGAAGCTTTCTTT. The chain carries TRBV6-1 and TRBJ1-1; 8 nucleotides line up with TRBD1. Germline-derived CDR1 and CDR2 are MNHNS and SASEGT. The CDR3 contains 14 residues. The ends lost 1 base at V and 5 bases at J; junction bases unmatched: 3.

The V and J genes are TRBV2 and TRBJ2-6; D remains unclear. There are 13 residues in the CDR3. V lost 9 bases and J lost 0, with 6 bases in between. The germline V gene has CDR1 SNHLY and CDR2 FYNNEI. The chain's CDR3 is CARQLSGANVLTF. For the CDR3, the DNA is TGTGCCAGGCAGCTCTCTGGGGCCAACGTCCTGACTTTC.